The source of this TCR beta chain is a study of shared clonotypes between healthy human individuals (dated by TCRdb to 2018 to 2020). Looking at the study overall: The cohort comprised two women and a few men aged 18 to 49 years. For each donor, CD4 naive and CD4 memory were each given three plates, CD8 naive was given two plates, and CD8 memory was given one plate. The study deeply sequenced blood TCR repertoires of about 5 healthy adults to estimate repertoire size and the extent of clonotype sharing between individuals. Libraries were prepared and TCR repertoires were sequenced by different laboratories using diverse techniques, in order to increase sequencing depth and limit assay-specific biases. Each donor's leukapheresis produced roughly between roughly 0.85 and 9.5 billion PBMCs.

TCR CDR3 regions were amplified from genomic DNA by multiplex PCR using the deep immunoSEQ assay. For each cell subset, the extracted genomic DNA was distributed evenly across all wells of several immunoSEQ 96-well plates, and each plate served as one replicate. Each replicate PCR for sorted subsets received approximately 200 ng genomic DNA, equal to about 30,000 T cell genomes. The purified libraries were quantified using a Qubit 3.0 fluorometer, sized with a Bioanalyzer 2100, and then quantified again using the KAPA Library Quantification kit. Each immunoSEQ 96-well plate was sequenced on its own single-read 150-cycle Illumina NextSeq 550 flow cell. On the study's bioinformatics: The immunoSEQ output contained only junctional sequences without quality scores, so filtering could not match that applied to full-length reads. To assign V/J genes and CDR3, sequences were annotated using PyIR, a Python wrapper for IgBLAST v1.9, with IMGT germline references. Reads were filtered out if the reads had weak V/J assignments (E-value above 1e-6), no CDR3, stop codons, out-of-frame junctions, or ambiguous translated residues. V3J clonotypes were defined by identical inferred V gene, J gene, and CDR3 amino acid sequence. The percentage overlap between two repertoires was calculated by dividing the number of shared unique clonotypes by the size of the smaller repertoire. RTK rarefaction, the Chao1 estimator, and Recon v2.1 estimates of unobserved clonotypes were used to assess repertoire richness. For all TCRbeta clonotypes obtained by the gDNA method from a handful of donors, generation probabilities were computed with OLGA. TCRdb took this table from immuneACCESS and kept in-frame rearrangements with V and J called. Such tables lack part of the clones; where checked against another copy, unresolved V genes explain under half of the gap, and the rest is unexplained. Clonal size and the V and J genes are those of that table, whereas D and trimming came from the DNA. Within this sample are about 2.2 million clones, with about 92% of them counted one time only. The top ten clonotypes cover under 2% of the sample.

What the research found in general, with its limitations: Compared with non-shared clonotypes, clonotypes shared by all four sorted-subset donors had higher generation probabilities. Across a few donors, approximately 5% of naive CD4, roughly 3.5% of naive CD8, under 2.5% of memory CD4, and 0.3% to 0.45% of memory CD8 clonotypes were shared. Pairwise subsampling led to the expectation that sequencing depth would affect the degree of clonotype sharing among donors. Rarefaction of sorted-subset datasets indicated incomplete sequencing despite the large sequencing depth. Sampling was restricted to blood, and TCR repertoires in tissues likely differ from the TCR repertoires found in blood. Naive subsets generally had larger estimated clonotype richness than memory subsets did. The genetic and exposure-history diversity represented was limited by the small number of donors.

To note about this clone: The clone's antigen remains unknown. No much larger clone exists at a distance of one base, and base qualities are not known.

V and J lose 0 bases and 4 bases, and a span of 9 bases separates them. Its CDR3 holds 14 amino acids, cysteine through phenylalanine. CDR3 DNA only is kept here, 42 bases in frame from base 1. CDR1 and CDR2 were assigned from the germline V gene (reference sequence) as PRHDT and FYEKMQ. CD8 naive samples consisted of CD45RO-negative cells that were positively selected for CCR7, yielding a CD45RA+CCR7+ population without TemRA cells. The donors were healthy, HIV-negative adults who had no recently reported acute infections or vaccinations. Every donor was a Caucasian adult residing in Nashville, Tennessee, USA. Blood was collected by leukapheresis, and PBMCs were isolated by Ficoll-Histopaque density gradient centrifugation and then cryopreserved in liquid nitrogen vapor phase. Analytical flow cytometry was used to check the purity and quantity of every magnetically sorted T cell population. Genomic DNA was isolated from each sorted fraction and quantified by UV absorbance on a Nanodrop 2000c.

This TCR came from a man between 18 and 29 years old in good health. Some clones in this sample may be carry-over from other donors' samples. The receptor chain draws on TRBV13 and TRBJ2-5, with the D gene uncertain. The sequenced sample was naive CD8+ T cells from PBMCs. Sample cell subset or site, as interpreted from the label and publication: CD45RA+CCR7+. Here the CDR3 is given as CASSLGPNPETQYF. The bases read TGTGCCAGCAGCTTAGGACCCAACCCAGAGACCCAGTACTTC.